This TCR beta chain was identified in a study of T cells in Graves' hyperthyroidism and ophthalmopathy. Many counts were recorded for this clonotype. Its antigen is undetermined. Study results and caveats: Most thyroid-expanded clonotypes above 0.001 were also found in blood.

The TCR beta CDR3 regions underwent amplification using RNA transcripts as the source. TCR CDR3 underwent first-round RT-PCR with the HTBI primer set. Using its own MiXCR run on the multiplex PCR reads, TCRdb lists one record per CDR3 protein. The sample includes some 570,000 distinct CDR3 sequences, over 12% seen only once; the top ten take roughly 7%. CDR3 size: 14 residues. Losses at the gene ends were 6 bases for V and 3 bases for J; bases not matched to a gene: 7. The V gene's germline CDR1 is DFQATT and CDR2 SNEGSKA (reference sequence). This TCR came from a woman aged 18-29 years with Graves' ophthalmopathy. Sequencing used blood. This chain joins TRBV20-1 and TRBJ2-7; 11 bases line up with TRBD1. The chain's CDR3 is CSAVPGTGGYEQYF. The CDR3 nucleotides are TGCAGTGCCGTCCCCGGGACAGGGGGCTACGAGCAGTACTTC.